Listed here is a single T cell receptor beta chain. Its antigen is unknown. No clone much larger than this one lies a single base away; base qualities are absent. This record comes from a study of blood T cell repertoires in COVID-19 (dated by TCRdb to 2020 to 2022). As for the study more broadly: The collaborator samples originated in the United States, Italy and Spain and spanned the acute and convalescent phases of COVID-19. The material from the prospective study consisted of cDNA or gDNA derived from T cells, B-cell-depleted T cells, or PBMCs. Subjects who had been exposed to COVID-19, were actively infected with it, or had recovered from it provided the deeply sampled blood TCRbeta repertoires that made up the dataset. The repertoires were released in a freely available public database meant as a resource for research on the immune response to SARS-CoV-2. The samples were drawn from the first 160 participants of the ongoing ImmuneRACE study and from 1,254 subjects provided by 6 global collaborators. Sample metadata almost always included a de-identified subject ID, COVID-19 status, age in years and sex. Where HLA class I and class II types were available, the types were taken from metadata supplied by the sample provider, not from assay-based typing.

The immunoSEQ Assay, a bias-controlled multiplex PCR, was used to amplify TCRbeta CDR3 regions from genomic DNA. As for the original processing: The number of nucleated cells in each sample was estimated by amplification of reference gene primers within the assay. Sequence reads were collapsed and filtered to measure the absolute abundance of every unique TCRbeta CDR3 rearrangement. For each sample, productive Simpson clonality was calculated as the square root of Simpson's diversity index across productive rearrangements. TCRdb mirrors the immuneACCESS table, restricted to in-frame sequences. Some clones are absent from its copies; in checked studies, under half trace to an unresolved V gene, and the reason for the others is unknown. V and J calls and clone size are copied from that table; D and trimming were computed from the DNA. The sample includes about 100,000 clones, with approximately 85% observed a single time. The ten biggest clones cover 4.8% of the sample.

The CDR3 contains 15 residues, cysteine and phenylalanine counted. The entry retains the CDR3 DNA only, 45 bases that are in frame from base 1. The CDR1 and CDR2 encoded by the germline V gene are SGHTA and FQGNSA. Germline trimming: 5 bases from V, 0 bases from J; junction bases outside gene matches: 7. Results and caveats for the whole study, not just this receptor: The quantity of clinical and demographic metadata differed by source and by participant and was supplied without curation.

Each collaborating institution followed its own protocols to collect whole blood in K2EDTA tubes. For TCRbeta analysis, collaborators shipped samples as frozen whole blood, isolated PBMCs, or DNA extracted from either of those sample types. This receptor chain uses TRBV7-2 and TRBJ2-7; 7 bases in the junction line up with TRBD2. This sequence was found in a man aged 55 to 70 with acute or convalescent COVID-19. Sequencing was performed on peripheral blood. This receptor has the CDR3 CASSPPSGNSYEQYF. The DNA sequence is as follows: TGTGCCAGCAGCCCCCCCAGCGGGAACTCCTACGAGCAGTACTTC.